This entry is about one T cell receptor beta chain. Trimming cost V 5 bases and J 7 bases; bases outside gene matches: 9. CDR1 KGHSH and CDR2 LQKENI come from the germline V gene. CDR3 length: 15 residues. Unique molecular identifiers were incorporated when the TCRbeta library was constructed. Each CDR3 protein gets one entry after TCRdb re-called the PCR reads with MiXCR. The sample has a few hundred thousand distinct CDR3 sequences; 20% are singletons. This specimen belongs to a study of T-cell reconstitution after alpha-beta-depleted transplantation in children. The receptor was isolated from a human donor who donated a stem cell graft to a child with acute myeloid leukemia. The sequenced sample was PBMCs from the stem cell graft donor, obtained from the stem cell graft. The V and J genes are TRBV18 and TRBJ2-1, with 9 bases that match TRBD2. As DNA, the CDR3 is TGTGCCAGCTCAAAGGCACTAGCGGGCTTAAATGAGCAGTTCTTC. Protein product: CASSKALAGLNEQFF.